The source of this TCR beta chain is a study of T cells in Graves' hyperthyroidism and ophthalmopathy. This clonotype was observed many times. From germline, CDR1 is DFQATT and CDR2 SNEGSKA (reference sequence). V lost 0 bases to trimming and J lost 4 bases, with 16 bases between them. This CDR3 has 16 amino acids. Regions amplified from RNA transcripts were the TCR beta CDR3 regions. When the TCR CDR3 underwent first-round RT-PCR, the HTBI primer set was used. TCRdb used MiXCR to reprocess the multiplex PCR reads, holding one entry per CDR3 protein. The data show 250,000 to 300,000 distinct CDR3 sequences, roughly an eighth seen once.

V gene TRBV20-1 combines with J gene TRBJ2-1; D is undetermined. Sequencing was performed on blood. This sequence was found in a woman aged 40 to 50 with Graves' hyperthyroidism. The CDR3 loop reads CSARDPTLLRYNEQFF. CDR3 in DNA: TGCAGTGCTAGAGACCCCACCCTTTTGCGGTACAATGAGCAGTTCTTC.